This record covers a single T cell receptor beta chain. V lost 5 bases and J lost 4; bases outside the gene matches: 4. Germline V gives CDR1 MNHNS, CDR2 SASEGT. This CDR3 is 14 amino acids long. The sample is drawn from a study of T-cell reconstitution after alpha-beta-depleted transplantation in children. Unique molecular identifiers were incorporated into the prepared TCRbeta library. TCRdb re-called the PCR reads through MiXCR, storing one row per CDR3 protein. The profile shows hundreds of thousands of distinct CDR3 sequences, roughly 8% of them singletons. This receptor was obtained from a male patient younger than 18 who had a stem cell transplant for acute lymphoblastic leukemia, so the T cells may come from the graft donor. The rearrangement joins TRBV6-1 to TRBJ2-7, with TRBD2 matching over 11 bases. Specimen: PBMCs, mostly from graft donor cells, collected 180 days after TCRalphabeta/CD19-depleted stem cell transplant. The CDR3 DNA reads as TGTGCCAGCAGTCCGGGACTAGCGGAGTACGAGCAGTACTTC. Its translation: CASSPGLAEYEQYF.